This section outlines one TCR beta chain sequence together with its context. Antigen specificity is unknown. This sample is drawn from a study of T cell responses to AZD1222 COVID-19 vaccine. Study conclusions and caveats: Baseline serostatus was positive in only six AZD1222 recipients. Within unmutated variant regions lay the reported targets of nearly half of spike-specific TCRs.

Here immunoSEQ multiplex PCR was the method, and the copy in TCRdb shows in-frame clones only, minus some. Of 80,000 to 100,000 clones in the sample, around 85% were seen once. The V and J ends lost 3 bases and 0 bases respectively, with 12 bases between them. This CDR3 has 16 residues. The V gene's germline CDR1 is SGHNT and CDR2 YENEEA. The rearrangement uses TRBV11-3 and TRBJ1-3; tentatively, D is TRBD1 (6 bases). The sequence was collected from an adult in good health. The sequencing used peripheral blood, collected on day 0 of AZD1222 vaccination. The CDR3 DNA follows: TGTGCCAGCAGCTTGGGGGGGCCTTACTCTGGAAACACCATATATTTT. It is translated as CASSLGGPYSGNTIYF.